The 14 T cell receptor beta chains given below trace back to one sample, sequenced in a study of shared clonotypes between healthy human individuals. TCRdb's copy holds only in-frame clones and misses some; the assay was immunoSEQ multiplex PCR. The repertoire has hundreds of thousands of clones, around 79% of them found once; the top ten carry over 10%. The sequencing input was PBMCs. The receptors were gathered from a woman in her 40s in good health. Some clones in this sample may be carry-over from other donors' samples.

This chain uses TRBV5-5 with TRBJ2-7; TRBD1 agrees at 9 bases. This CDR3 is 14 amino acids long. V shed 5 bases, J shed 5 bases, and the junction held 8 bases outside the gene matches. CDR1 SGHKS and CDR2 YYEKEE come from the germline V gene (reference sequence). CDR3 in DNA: TGTGCCAGCAGAGCGGGACAGGGATTCAACGAGCAGTACTTC. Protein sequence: CASRAGQGFNEQYF.

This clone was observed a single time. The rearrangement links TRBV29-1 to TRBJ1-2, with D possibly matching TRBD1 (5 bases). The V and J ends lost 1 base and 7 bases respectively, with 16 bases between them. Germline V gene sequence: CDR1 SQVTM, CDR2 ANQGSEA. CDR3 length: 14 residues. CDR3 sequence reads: CSVEGGFGGGGYTF. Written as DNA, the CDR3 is TGCAGCGTTGAAGGGGGATTTGGGGGTGGTGGCTACACCTTC.

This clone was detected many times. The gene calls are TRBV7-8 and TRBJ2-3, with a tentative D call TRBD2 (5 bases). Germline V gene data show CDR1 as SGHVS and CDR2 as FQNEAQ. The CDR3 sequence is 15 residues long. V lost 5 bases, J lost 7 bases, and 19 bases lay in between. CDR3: CASSPPGSSLNTQYF. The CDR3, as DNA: TGTGCCAGCAGCCCCCCGGGGAGCAGCCTCAATACGCAGTATTTT.

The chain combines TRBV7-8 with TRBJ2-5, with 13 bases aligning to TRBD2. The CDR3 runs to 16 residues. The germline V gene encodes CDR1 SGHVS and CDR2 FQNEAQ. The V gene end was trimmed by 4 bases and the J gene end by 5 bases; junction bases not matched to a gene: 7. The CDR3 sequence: CASSSRTSGSWETQYF. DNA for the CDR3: TGTGCCAGCAGCTCGAGGACTAGCGGGAGTTGGGAGACCCAGTACTTC.

CDR3 amino acids: CASSPTADSNTEAFF. In nucleotides, the CDR3 is TGTGCCAGCTCACCGACAGCCGACTCGAACACTGAAGCTTTCTTT. The rearrangement joins TRBV18 to TRBJ1-1; a weak D match, TRBD1 (5 bases). V lost 3 bases and J lost 1, with 12 bases in between. This CDR3 is built from 15 residues. Germline V gives CDR1 KGHSH, CDR2 LQKENI. Variable domain in full (rest from reference TRBV18 and TRBJ1-1): NAGVMQNPRHLVRRRGQEARLRCSPMKGHSHVYWYRQLPEEGLKFMVYLQKENIIDESGMPKERFSAEFPKEGPSILRIQQVVRGDSAAYFCASSPTADSNTEAFFGQGTRLTVV.

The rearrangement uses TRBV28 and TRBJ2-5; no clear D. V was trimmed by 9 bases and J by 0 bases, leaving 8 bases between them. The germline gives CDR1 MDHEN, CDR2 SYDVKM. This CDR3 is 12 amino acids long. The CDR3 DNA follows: TGTGCCAGTACCGATTACCAAGAGACCCAGTACTTC. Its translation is CASTDYQETQYF.

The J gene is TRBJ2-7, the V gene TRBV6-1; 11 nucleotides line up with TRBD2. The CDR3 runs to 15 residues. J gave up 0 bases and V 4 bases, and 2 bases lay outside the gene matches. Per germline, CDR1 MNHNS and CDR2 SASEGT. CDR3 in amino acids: CASSATSGSSYEQYF. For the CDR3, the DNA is TGTGCCAGCAGTGCTACTAGCGGGAGCTCCTACGAGCAGTACTTC.

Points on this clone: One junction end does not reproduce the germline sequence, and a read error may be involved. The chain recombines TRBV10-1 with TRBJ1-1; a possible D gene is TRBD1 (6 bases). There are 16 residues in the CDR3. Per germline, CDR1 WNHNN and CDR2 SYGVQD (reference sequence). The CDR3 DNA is TGCGCCAACAGTGAGTCGAGACAGGAAAAAAACACTGAAGCTTTCTTT. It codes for CANSESRQEKNTEAFF.

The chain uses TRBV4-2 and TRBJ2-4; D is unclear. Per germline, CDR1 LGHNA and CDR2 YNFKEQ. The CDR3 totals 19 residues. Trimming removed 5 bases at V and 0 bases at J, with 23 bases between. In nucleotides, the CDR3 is TGTGCCAGCAGCTCCTTGCCACCTTCCGGGCCACTAGCCAAAAACATTCAGTACTTC. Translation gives CASSSLPPSGPLAKNIQYF.

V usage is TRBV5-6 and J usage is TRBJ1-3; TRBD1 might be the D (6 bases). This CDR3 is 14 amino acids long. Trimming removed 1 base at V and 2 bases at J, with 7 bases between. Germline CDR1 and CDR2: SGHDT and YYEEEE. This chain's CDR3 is CASSLSGAGNTIYF. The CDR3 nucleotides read TGTGCCAGCAGCTTGTCAGGGGCTGGAAACACCATATATTTT.

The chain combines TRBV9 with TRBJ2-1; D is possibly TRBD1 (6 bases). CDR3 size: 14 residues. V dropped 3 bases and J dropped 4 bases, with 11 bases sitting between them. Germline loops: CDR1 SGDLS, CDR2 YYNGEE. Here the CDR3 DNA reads TGTGCCAGCAGCGAATGGACAGAGTACAATGAGCAGTTCTTC. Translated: CASSEWTEYNEQFF.

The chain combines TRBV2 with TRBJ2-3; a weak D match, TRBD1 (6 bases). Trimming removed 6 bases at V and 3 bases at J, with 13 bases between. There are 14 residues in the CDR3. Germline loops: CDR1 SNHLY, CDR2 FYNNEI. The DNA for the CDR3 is TGTGCCAGCAGCCTCGAACAGGGAACAGATACGCAGTATTTT. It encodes CASSLEQGTDTQYF.

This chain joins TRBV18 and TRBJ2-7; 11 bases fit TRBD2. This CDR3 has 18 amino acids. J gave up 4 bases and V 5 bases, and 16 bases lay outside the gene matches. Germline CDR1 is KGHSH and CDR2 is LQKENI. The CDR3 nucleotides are TGTGCCAGCTCAGCCATAGAGACAACTAGCGGGAGTCTTTACGAGCAGTACTTC. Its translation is CASSAIETTSGSLYEQYF.

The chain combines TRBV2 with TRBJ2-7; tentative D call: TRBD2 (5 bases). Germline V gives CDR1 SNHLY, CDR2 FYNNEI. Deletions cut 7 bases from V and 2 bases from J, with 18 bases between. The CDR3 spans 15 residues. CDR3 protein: CASTWAGPSTYEQYF. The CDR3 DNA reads TGTGCCAGCACCTGGGCGGGCCCCTCGACCTACGAGCAGTACTTC.